A selection of T cell receptor beta chains follows, all from one sample in a study of T cells in Graves' hyperthyroidism and ophthalmopathy. TCRdb reprocessed the multiplex PCR reads with MiXCR, giving one entry per CDR3 protein. The sample lists about 480,000 distinct CDR3 sequences, approximately 15% occurring once. The specimen sequenced was blood. The receptors here all came from a woman younger than 30 with Graves' hyperthyroidism. Both conserved end residues are part of each CDR3. D genes are given only for firm matches. Not every row has a clone size; where given, it reads once, few, many or a size class.

D | J | V | size | DNA | CDR3
NA | TRBJ1-3 | TRBV7-9 | many | TGTGCCAGCAGCCATAGCTTCTCTGGAAACACCATATATTTT | CASSHSFSGNTIYF
NA | TRBJ2-2 | TRBV4-1 | few | TGCGCCAGCAGCCAAGCAGGGGTCACCGGGGAGCTGTTTTTT | CASSQAGVTGELFF
NA | TRBJ2-7 | TRBV25-1 | many | TGTGCCAGCAGTGACTATCGCGGAACGTCATACGAGCAGTACTTC | CASSDYRGTSYEQYF
NA | TRBJ2-4 | TRBV30 | NA | TGTGCCTGGAGTGTTCAGGGGATCGAAAACATTCAGTACTTC | CAWSVQGIENIQYF
TRBD2 | TRBJ2-1 | TRBV5-1 | many | TGCGCCAGTCACCTTAGCGGGAGGGACAATGAGCAGTTCTTC | CASHLSGRDNEQFF
NA | TRBJ2-3 | TRBV5-1 | many | TGCGCCAGCATTGGGGAGTCAGATACGCAGTATTTT | CASIGESDTQYF
TRBD2 | TRBJ2-7 | TRBV19 | few | TGTGCCAGTAGGGGGACTAGCGGGACTATGAGTTCCTACGAGCAGTACTTC | CASRGTSGTMSSYEQYF
TRBD1 | TRBJ1-1 | TRBV5-1 | once | TGCGCCAGCAGCCCCACAGGGGCCCCATACCCAGCTTTCTTT | CASSPTGAPYPAFF
NA | TRBJ1-1 | TRBV27 | NA | TGTGCCAGCAGCCTACTTAGAGGGGAAGCTTTCTTT | CASSLLRGEAFF
NA | TRBJ2-1 | TRBV15 | once | TGTGCCACCAGCAGAGTCCGGGAGCAGTACAATGAGCAGTTCTTC | CATSRVREQYNEQFF
NA | TRBJ1-2 | TRBV20-1 | many | TGCAGTGCTAGTGAGGCAGGCTATGGCTACACCTTC | CSASEAGYGYTF
TRBD2 | TRBJ2-3 | TRBV6-1 | many | TGTGCCAGCAGTGACCCCTACGGGAGGGATCCAGATACGCAGTATTTT | CASSDPYGRDPDTQYF
TRBD1 | TRBJ1-6 | TRBV9 | many | TGTGCCAGCAGCGTAGCGACAGGGGAGAATTCACCCCTCCACTTT | CASSVATGENSPLHF
NA | TRBJ2-1 | TRBV7-8 | many | TGTGCCAGCAAAATAGGGGACTCATCCTGGAATGAGCAGTTCTTC | CASKIGDSSWNEQFF
NA | TRBJ2-4 | TRBV2 | NA | TGTGCCAGCAGTGGGACTAATTCATTAGCCAAAAACATTCAGTACTTC | CASSGTNSLAKNIQYF
NA | TRBJ2-2 | TRBV14 | few | TGTGCCAGCAGCCAAAACCAGCAGGGCGGGGAGCTGTTTTTT | CASSQNQQGGELFF
TRBD1 | TRBJ1-4 | TRBV19 | many | TGTGCCAGTGGCCCCGGGGCCGGCGGAAGGACAGGAGGGGAAAAACTGTTTTTT | CASGPGAGGRTGGEKLFF
TRBD1 | TRBJ1-4 | TRBV10-3 | many | TGTGCCACCGGGACAGCGAATGAAAAACTGTTTTTT | CATGTANEKLFF
NA | TRBJ2-1 | TRBV6-2/TRBV6-3 | NA | TGTGCCAGCAGTGGAGGGGCGAGGGTCTCCTACAACGAGCAGTTCTTC | CASSGGARVSYNEQFF
NA | TRBJ2-5 | TRBV28 | NA | TGTGCCAGCAGTTTGCCCACGAGCGGAAAAGAGACCCAGTACTTC | CASSLPTSGKETQYF
NA | TRBJ2-3 | TRBV6-1 | many | TGTGCCAGCAGCCCGGGTCCGAGGGTGGGAGATACGCAGTATTTT | CASSPGPRVGDTQYF
TRBD1 | TRBJ1-5 | TRBV2 | many | TGTGCCAGCAGTGAAAATACAGGGGTGGGTCAGCCCCAGCATTTT | CASSENTGVGQPQHF
TRBD1 | TRBJ1-6 | TRBV27 | few | TGTGCCAGCAGTCCTGGGACAGGGGTTTCACCCCTCCACTTT | CASSPGTGVSPLHF
NA | TRBJ2-5 | TRBV24-1 | many | TGTGCCACCAGTGATTATCAAGAGACCCAGTACTTC | CATSDYQETQYF
TRBD1 | TRBJ1-2 | TRBV12-3/TRBV12-4 | few | TGTGCCAGCAGTTCAGGGGGGGGGGGCTACACCTTC | CASSSGGGGYTF
NA | TRBJ1-5 | TRBV6-1 | NA | TGTGCCAGCAGTGAAGGCAGTTGGGCAGTCCAGCCCCAGCATTTT | CASSEGSWAVQPQHF
NA | TRBJ1-5 | TRBV7-2 | NA | TGTGCCAGCAGCTTAGGGGGTGGGGGGAAGCCCCAGCATTTT | CASSLGGGGKPQHF
NA | TRBJ1-1 | TRBV12-3/TRBV12-4 | many | TGTGCCAGCAGTTTGCTGGGGGGGCGGAGGACTGAAGCTTTCTTT | CASSLLGGRRTEAFF
TRBD2 | TRBJ2-1 | TRBV3-1 | many | TGTGCCAGCCAAGCGACTAGCGGGAATTACAATGAGCAGTTCTTC | CASQATSGNYNEQFF
TRBD1 | TRBJ2-7 | TRBV5-1 | NA | TGCGCCAGCAGCTCCTGGACAGGGGACGGCGAGCAGTACTTC | CASSSWTGDGEQYF
NA | TRBJ2-1 | TRBV3-1 | NA | TGTGCCAGCAGTGACGATCTAGCGTTGGCGCAGTTCTTC | CASSDDLALAQFF
TRBD1 | TRBJ2-1 | TRBV6-1 | few | TGTGCCAGCAGGTTTATACAGGGGGCTAGGAACAATGAGCAGTTCTTC | CASRFIQGARNNEQFF
NA | TRBJ2-6 | TRBV2 | NA | TGTGCCGGGGGCCGGGGCTCTGGGGCCAACGTCCTGACTTTC | CAGGRGSGANVLTF
TRBD2 | TRBJ2-1 | TRBV19 | NA | TGTGCCAGTAGTATATTTTTAGCGGGAGGTAATGAGCAGTTCTTC | CASSIFLAGGNEQFF
NA | TRBJ1-5 | TRBV19 | few | TGTGCCAGTAGTATAGCGTATGCGCAGCCCCAGCATTTT | CASSIAYAQPQHF
TRBD2 | TRBJ2-3 | TRBV3-1 | many | TGTGCCAGCAGCCAGGTGGCGGGAGATCAAGATACGCAGTATTTT | CASSQVAGDQDTQYF
NA | TRBJ2-7 | TRBV3-1 | few | TGTGCCAGCAGCCAAGTAACTCCTTACGAGCAGTACTTC | CASSQVTPYEQYF
NA | TRBJ1-3 | TRBV7-6 | NA | TGTGCCAGCAGCTTGGGGACATATGGAAACACCATATATTTT | CASSLGTYGNTIYF
NA | TRBJ2-1 | TRBV20-1 | few | TGCAGTGCCATGGCCGAGCTCCTCTACAATGAGCAGTTCTTC | CSAMAELLYNEQFF
TRBD1 | TRBJ1-6 | TRBV9 | NA | TGTGCCAGCAGCCTTGGGACAGGGAGTAATACACCCCTCCACTTT | CASSLGTGSNTPLHF
TRBD2 | TRBJ2-2 | TRBV6-1 | many | TGTGCCAGCAGTGCTAGACTAGCGGGAGTGGCCGGGGAGCTGTTTTTT | CASSARLAGVAGELFF
TRBD2 | TRBJ2-7 | TRBV7-9 | NA | TGTGCCAGCAGCCCCGGGAGGGACATGCCCTACGAGCAGTACTTC | CASSPGRDMPYEQYF
NA | TRBJ1-3 | TRBV7-6 | few | TGTGCCAGCAGCGTGGGACACTTGGACCCTGGAAACACCATATATTTT | CASSVGHLDPGNTIYF
TRBD1 | TRBJ1-5 | TRBV10-2 | few | TGCGCCAGCAGACCACAGGGGGCTAGGGGCAATCAGCCCCAGCATTTT | CASRPQGARGNQPQHF
NA | TRBJ1-4 | TRBV25-1 | many | TGTGCCAGCAGTGAACAAGAGATCAATGAAAAACTGTTTTTT | CASSEQEINEKLFF
TRBD1 | TRBJ2-3 | TRBV28 | many | TGTGCCAGCAGTTCCGATAGACCTGACAGGGGCCATAGCACAGATACGCAGTATTTT | CASSSDRPDRGHSTDTQYF
TRBD1 | TRBJ1-1 | TRBV12-3/TRBV12-4 | many | TGTGCCAGCAGTTTTCAGGGGGGGAGTGACAAGTTCACAGCTTTCTTT | CASSFQGGSDKFTAFF
TRBD1 | TRBJ1-1 | TRBV11-1 | many | TGTGCCAGCAGCTTACACAGGGGATCCAACACTGAAGCTTTCTTT | CASSLHRGSNTEAFF
NA | TRBJ1-5 | TRBV20-1 | many | TGCAGTGCTTCGGACGACAGGTTGACGGATCAGCCCCAGCATTTT | CSASDDRLTDQPQHF
NA | TRBJ2-2 | TRBV2 | NA | TGTGCCAGCAGTTTCTCTAGGGGCGGGGAGCTGTTTTTT | CASSFSRGGELFF
TRBD2 | TRBJ2-2 | TRBV18 | few | TGTGCCAGCTCACTCATACCCGGACTAGCGACTGGTAACACCGGGGAGCTGTTTTTT | CASSLIPGLATGNTGELFF
TRBD1 | TRBJ2-1 | TRBV28 | NA | TGTGCCAGCAGTCAGGACAGGGGGATAGACAATGAGCAGTTCTTC | CASSQDRGIDNEQFF
NA | TRBJ1-1 | TRBV27 | many | TGTGCCAGCCGTTGGGGCACTGAAGCTTTCTTT | CASRWGTEAFF
NA | TRBJ1-2 | TRBV24-1 | NA | TGTGCCACCAGTGACCTTGGGGGGGGTCCTGGCTACACCTTC | CATSDLGGGPGYTF
NA | TRBJ1-2 | TRBV7-9 | NA | TGTGCCAGCAGCTTAGTGGAGCAGGGATCCCTCAAACTCTATGGCTACACCTTC | CASSLVEQGSLKLYGYTF
TRBD2 | TRBJ2-3 | TRBV6-1 | many | TGTGCCAGCACCCCGGGGGGGACGGCGCAGTATTTT | CASTPGGTAQYF
TRBD1 | TRBJ2-1 | TRBV18 | NA | TGTGCCAGCTCACCACGGACTGGGACAGGGGATTACAATGAGCAGTTCTTC | CASSPRTGTGDYNEQFF
NA | TRBJ2-5 | TRBV4-1 | few | TGCGCCAGCAGCCAAGCCATCGGGAGCTCCGAGACCCAGTACTTC | CASSQAIGSSETQYF
NA | TRBJ1-2 | TRBV5-5 | few | TGTGCCAGCAGCTTGGCGGATAACTATGGCTGCACCTTC | CASSLADNYGCTF
TRBD1 | TRBJ2-7 | TRBV6-5 | many | TGTGCCAGCAGTTACTCCGGACAGGGGGGGCTCTACGAGCAGTACTTC | CASSYSGQGGLYEQYF